This is a list of T cell receptor beta chains from one sample in a study of cytomegalovirus exposure and HLA in healthy donors. Generated by immunoSEQ multiplex PCR, the TCRdb table keeps only in-frame clones and is missing some. Found here are around 200,000 clones, about 88% of them singletons; the top ten hold around 0.31%. The source material was PBMCs. These receptors were taken from a woman aged 25 to 39 in good health and CMV-seronegative. CDR3s include the opening cysteine and the closing phenylalanine or tryptophan. The D gene is left open where the match is weak. Only part of the rows carry a size: once, few, many, or a class if the clone is expanded.

TRBV4-1	.	TRBJ2-7	.	CASSLRASTVYEQYF	TGCGCCAGCAGCCTCCGAGCGTCGACAGTCTACGAGCAGTACTTC
TRBV6-1	.	TRBJ1-1	.	CASSLPRRGDTEAFF	TGTGCCAGCAGTCTACCCCGGCGGGGGGACACTGAAGCTTTCTTT
TRBV28	.	TRBJ2-7	.	CASRPDPFATNEQYF	TGTGCCAGCAGACCTGACCCCTTTGCTACTAACGAGCAGTACTTC
TRBV5-1	.	TRBJ2-3	.	CASSAEKDTQYF	TGCGCCAGCAGCGCGGAGAAAGATACGCAGTATTTT
TRBV7-9	.	TRBJ2-5	TRBD1	CASSLWDRGRGETQYF	TGTGCCAGCAGCTTATGGGACAGGGGGCGCGGGGAGACCCAGTACTTC
TRBV4-2	.	TRBJ1-6	.	CASSQGMAEDSPLHF	TGTGCCAGCAGCCAAGGGATGGCGGAGGATTCACCCCTCCACTTT
TRBV7-9	.	TRBJ2-7	.	CASSLAGGYEQYF	TGTGCCAGCAGCTTGGCCGGGGGCTACGAGCAGTACTTC
TRBV4-1	.	TRBJ2-3	.	CASSQGAWTDTQYF	TGCGCCAGCAGTCAAGGGGCCTGGACAGATACGCAGTATTTT
TRBV5-1	.	TRBJ2-2	TRBD2	CASSSGLAGGQEELFF	TGCGCCAGCAGCTCGGGACTAGCGGGGGGGCAGGAGGAGCTGTTTTTT
TRBV28	.	TRBJ2-1	.	CATTLGLRQFF	TGTGCCACCACACTAGGTTTACGACAGTTCTTC
TRBV27	.	TRBJ2-7	TRBD1	CASSFTGGQVEQYF	TGTGCCAGCAGTTTCACAGGGGGCCAGGTAGAGCAGTACTTC
TRBV23-1	.	TRBJ1-1	TRBD1	CASSRKDYRDSLFMNTEAFF	TGCGCCAGCAGCCGAAAAGACTACCGGGACAGCCTGTTCATGAACACTGAAGCTTTCTTT
TRBV19	.	TRBJ1-1	TRBD1	CASTYRGSTEAFF	TGTGCCAGTACTTACAGGGGAAGCACTGAAGCTTTCTTT
TRBV10-1	.	TRBJ2-2	.	CASSTGMNTGELFF	TGCGCCAGCAGTACAGGGATGAACACCGGGGAGCTGTTTTTT
TRBV10-3	.	TRBJ2-2	.	CAISESREVGNTGELFF	TGTGCCATCAGTGAGTCGCGAGAGGTTGGCAACACCGGGGAGCTGTTTTTT
TRBV7-9	.	TRBJ1-1	TRBD1	CASSPTRTGNTEAFF	TGTGCCAGCAGCCCTACTAGGACAGGGAACACTGAAGCTTTCTTT
TRBV6-5	.	TRBJ2-7	.	CASSLRGTEGEQYF	TGTGCCAGCAGTCTACGGGGGACAGAAGGAGAGCAGTACTTC
TRBV27	.	TRBJ2-1	TRBD2	CASSLLAGSHNEQFF	TGTGCCAGCAGTTTACTAGCGGGATCTCACAATGAGCAGTTCTTC
TRBV10-3	.	TRBJ2-2	TRBD2	CAISDPTLTSGGAGTGELFF	TGTGCCATCAGTGACCCCACCTTGACTAGCGGGGGGGCGGGTACCGGGGAGCTGTTTTTT
TRBV4-1	.	TRBJ2-5	TRBD2	CASSATSGGQETQYF	TGCGCCAGCAGCGCAACTAGCGGGGGACAAGAGACCCAGTACTTC
TRBV4-1	.	TRBJ2-3	.	CASSQGPVSTDTQYF	TGCGCCAGCAGCCAAGGGCCCGTAAGCACAGATACGCAGTATTTT
TRBV6-5	.	TRBJ2-1	.	CASSYVGGGSENEQFF	TGTGCCAGCAGTTACGTAGGGGGGGGCAGTGAAAATGAGCAGTTCTTC
TRBV27	.	TRBJ2-1	TRBD1	CASSRQGASYNEQFF	TGTGCCAGCAGTAGACAGGGGGCATCCTACAATGAGCAGTTCTTC
TRBV28	.	TRBJ1-5	.	CASSPAIGSQPQHF	TGTGCCAGCAGTCCGGCCATTGGGAGTCAGCCCCAGCATTTT
TRBV2	.	TRBJ1-5	TRBD1	CASRDRAGSSNQPQHF	TGTGCCAGCAGAGACAGGGCCGGGTCGAGCAATCAGCCCCAGCATTTT
TRBV29-1	.	TRBJ2-5	.	CSVDPRGETQYF	TGCAGCGTTGACCCCAGGGGAGAGACCCAGTACTTC
TRBV27	.	TRBJ2-7	.	CASSSKQGYEQYF	TGTGCCAGCAGTTCTAAACAGGGTTACGAGCAGTACTTC
TRBV5-6	few	TRBJ2-7	TRBD1	CASSSPGTGGHEQYF	TGTGCCAGCAGCTCGCCCGGGACAGGGGGTCACGAGCAGTACTTC
TRBV15	.	TRBJ1-1	TRBD1	CATSRAGQGRTEAFF	TGTGCCACCAGCAGAGCCGGACAGGGTCGGACTGAAGCTTTCTTT
TRBV5-1	.	TRBJ2-7	TRBD1	CASSLDGTGRSYEQYF	TGCGCCAGCAGCTTGGACGGGACAGGTCGTTCCTACGAGCAGTACTTC
TRBV7-8	.	TRBJ2-1	TRBD2	CASSLELAGADEQFF	TGTGCCAGCAGCTTAGAGCTAGCGGGAGCCGATGAGCAGTTCTTC
TRBV5-1	.	TRBJ2-2	.	CASSYGGANTGELFF	TGCGCCAGCAGCTACGGCGGCGCGAACACCGGGGAGCTGTTTTTT
TRBV28	.	TRBJ2-7	.	CASSLDVGGYEQYF	TGTGCCAGCAGTTTAGACGTAGGAGGATACGAGCAGTACTTC
TRBV19	.	TRBJ2-7	.	CASSIGLGDYEQYF	TGTGCCAGTAGCATTGGACTGGGTGACTACGAGCAGTACTTC
TRBV11-2	.	TRBJ2-7	TRBD2	CASSLSIGLAGVDEQYF	TGTGCCAGCAGCTTGAGTATTGGACTAGCGGGAGTGGACGAGCAGTACTTC
TRBV10-1	.	TRBJ2-2	.	CARPKEGAGELFF	TGCGCCAGACCTAAGGAAGGGGCCGGGGAGCTGTTTTTT
TRBV6-1	once	TRBJ1-2	TRBD1	CASSLGQGHGYTF	TGTGCCAGCAGTCTCGGACAGGGGCATGGCTACACCTTC
TRBV5-1	.	TRBJ1-1	.	CASSSLLGGDTEAFF	TGCGCCAGCAGCTCCCTGCTGGGGGGAGACACTGAAGCTTTCTTT
TRBV4-1	.	TRBJ2-5	TRBD2	CASSHPRGLAGGLQETQYF	TGCGCCAGCAGCCATCCTCGAGGACTAGCGGGGGGCCTCCAAGAGACCCAGTACTTC
TRBV7-3	.	TRBJ2-2	TRBD2	CASSFQSGGAGELFF	TGTGCCAGCAGCTTTCAGAGCGGGGGGGCCGGGGAGCTGTTTTTT
TRBV6-1	.	TRBJ2-7	TRBD1	CASSELDRDFQYF	TGTGCCAGCAGTGAACTGGACAGGGATTTCCAGTACTTC
TRBV27	.	TRBJ1-5	.	CASSFLGTHSQHF	TGTGCCAGCAGTTTCCTCGGGACACACTCACAGCATTTT
TRBV11-1	.	TRBJ2-7	TRBD2	CASSSLTSGSWEERNEQYF	TGTGCCAGCAGCTCCTTGACTAGCGGGAGTTGGGAGGAAAGGAACGAGCAGTACTTC
TRBV18	.	TRBJ2-7	TRBD2	CASSPQQIRGLAHFSYEQYF	TGTGCCAGCTCACCACAGCAGATTAGAGGACTAGCTCACTTCTCCTACGAGCAGTACTTC
TRBV19	.	TRBJ2-2	.	CASSRYREINTGELFF	TGTGCCAGTAGTAGATACAGGGAAATTAACACCGGGGAGCTGTTTTTT
TRBV5-4	.	TRBJ2-3	.	CASSRGDFPSTDTQYF	TGTGCCAGCAGCCGCGGGGACTTCCCTAGCACAGATACGCAGTATTTT
TRBV28	.	TRBJ2-7	.	CASSRGRDIEQYF	TGTGCCAGCAGTCGCGGGCGGGATATCGAGCAGTACTTC
TRBV19	.	TRBJ1-5	.	CASSPRSGAQPQHF	TGTGCCAGTAGTCCCCGGAGCGGGGCTCAGCCCCAGCATTTT
TRBV5-4	.	TRBJ2-1	TRBD2	CASSLRTSTYNEQFF	TGTGCCAGCAGCTTACGGACTAGCACCTACAATGAGCAGTTCTTC
TRBV5-1	.	TRBJ1-1	TRBD1	CASNRQGESTEAFF	TGCGCCAGCAACCGACAGGGGGAAAGCACTGAAGCTTTCTTT
TRBV19	.	TRBJ1-6	.	CASTKIHPGGTSPLHF	TGTGCCAGTACCAAGATCCACCCGGGGGGCACGTCACCCCTCCACTTT
TRBV11-2	.	TRBJ2-1	.	CASSLDQGLLKNEQFF	TGTGCCAGCAGCTTAGATCAGGGGCTCCTTAAAAATGAGCAGTTCTTC
TRBV19	.	TRBJ1-5	TRBD1	CASSMGQSNQPQHF	TGTGCCAGTAGTATGGGACAGAGCAATCAGCCCCAGCATTTT
TRBV6-6	.	TRBJ2-5	.	CASSYLTGQETQYF	TGTGCCAGCAGTTACCTTACAGGGCAAGAGACCCAGTACTTC
TRBV5-4	.	TRBJ2-1	TRBD2	CASRPGTSTYNEQFF	TGTGCCAGCAGGCCCGGGACTAGCACCTACAATGAGCAGTTCTTC
TRBV2	.	TRBJ2-7	TRBD1	CASIPLRDRVRDEQYF	TGTGCCAGCATCCCCCTCAGGGACAGGGTTAGGGACGAGCAGTACTTC
TRBV5-1	.	TRBJ1-1	.	CASSFTGHRNTEAFF	TGCGCCAGCAGCTTTACGGGACATCGGAACACTGAAGCTTTCTTT